Reported below is one T cell receptor (beta chain). This clonotype was detected a few times. Its cognate antigen has yet to be identified. No quality values exist for individual bases; no much larger clone is one base distant. This sample is part of a study of identical twins (TCRdb year 2016). Regarding the research as a whole: The study deep-sequenced TCR alpha and beta repertoires from monozygotic twins, unrelated adults of various ages and cord blood to test whether fetal clonotypes persist. Replicate twin experiments were performed at different times using different library preparation protocols to rule out contamination.

All donors were healthy Caucasians. The researchers also sequenced three unrelated adults who were not twins: a male aged 18 to 29, a male aged 50 to 60, and a female aged 50 to 60. Miltenyi CD45RO+ enrichment and human naive T-cell isolation kits were used to isolate memory (CD45RO+) and naive T cells from PBMC. Paper-wide results and their limitations: The excess sharing between twins in beta out-of-frame sequences was weaker because fewer shared sequences reduced the signal-to-noise ratio. Invariant T cells such as MAIT and iNKT could partly confound zero-insertion analyses, although diverse VJ usage argued against such confounding for most clonotypes. In monozygotic twins, out-of-frame TCR alpha sharing was systematically underestimated by recombination models, although the models agreed with sharing between unrelated individuals. Conclusions relied on cross-sectional statistical analysis, since the same donors could not be followed over many years. Abundant cord blood beta clonotypes carried fewer insertions; young adult naive repertoires showed a weaker similar trend, while memory repertoires showed none. Out-of-frame TCR alpha sequences shared between twins showed an excess of low generation-probability sequences compared with coincidental sharing between unrelated individuals.

The CDR3 sequence holds 16 residues, the cysteine and phenylalanine included. The kept DNA is CDR3 alone, 48 bases in frame from the first base. Sequences DFQATT (CDR1) and SNEGSKA (CDR2) are obtained from the germline V gene (reference sequence). V loses 2 bases, J loses 5 bases, and the germline ends lie 21 bases apart. Library preparation was by 5' RACE. The data were produced on an Illumina HiSeq 2000. Template switching added a universal primer binding site, and the final cDNA carried a unique molecular identifier that allowed TCR cDNA molecules to be counted accurately. Specific primers in the conserved constant-segment region were used to synthesize first-strand cDNA for the TCR alpha and beta chains. To control for contamination, every cDNA library was double barcoded, receiving both a SMART-Mk sample barcode and Illumina barcodes. TruSeq adapter sequences and Illumina sample barcodes were added in two successive PCR steps. The Illumina HiSeq platform was used with custom primers to sequence TCR alpha and beta cDNA libraries. In the authors' own workflow: Raw reads were processed with MiGEC to extract unique molecular identifiers, and MiXCR was used to determine CDR3 positions. Recombination models were inferred per individual with the repgenHMM and IGoR tools using an EM algorithm. The analysis of shared clonotypes was done with the tcR package in R, with sharing normalized by the product of cloneset sizes. Out-of-frame nonproductive sequences were analyzed to study raw recombination free of thymic and clonal selection effects. TCRdb cleaned the public reads at Q25 with fastp, built clones with MiXCR and kept in-frame beta chains. All rows with the same CDR3 protein become a single entry with the most common DNA and genes. TCRdb's processing, not the study's, gives the V and J calls here. The sample has 350,000 or so distinct CDR3 sequences on record, about 9% of them singletons. In total, the top ten clones hold 8.5% to 10% of the sample.

Sequenced sample: naive T cells sorted from blood. In light of the paper, this sample's cell subset or site label describes: cells isolated with a human naive T-cell isolation kit. This receptor chain uses TRBV20-1 and TRBJ1-1; TRBD1 could be the D gene, as 5 bases match. The origin of this receptor is a woman aged 50 to 60 in good health. The sequenced DNA is TGCAGTGCTAGACCTCCCGGGGGAACAGGACGGACTGAAGCTTTCTTT. Its protein product is CSARPPGGTGRTEAFF.